This T cell receptor (beta chain) appears in the sequencing data of a study of OX40 agonist ivuxolimab in advanced cancers. Study-level background: Every patient in dose escalation had hepatocellular carcinoma, melanoma, renal cell or head and neck cancer. Prior anti-PD-1, anti-PD-L1 or anti-CTLA-4 therapy did not bar entry, and 40% to 45% had some.

Produced via immunoSEQ multiplex PCR; TCRdb's table is partial and in-frame only. The sample carries 50,000 to 85,000 clones, less than 90% recorded once. There are 15 residues in the CDR3. CDR1 and CDR2 (germline): KGHSH, LQKENI. V was pared by 0 bases and J by 4 bases, with 13 bases between. The sequence derives from an adult with an advanced solid tumor such as melanoma, head and neck, liver or kidney cancer. The sample consisted of CD4+ or CD8+ T cells sorted from blood, taken in a trial of the OX40 agonist ivuxolimab. The chain carries TRBV18 and TRBJ2-7; weak D call: TRBD1 (5 bases). The chain's CDR3 is CASSPPSRAPYEQYF. The CDR3 DNA sequence: TGTGCCAGCTCACCACCATCCAGGGCACCATACGAGCAGTACTTC.